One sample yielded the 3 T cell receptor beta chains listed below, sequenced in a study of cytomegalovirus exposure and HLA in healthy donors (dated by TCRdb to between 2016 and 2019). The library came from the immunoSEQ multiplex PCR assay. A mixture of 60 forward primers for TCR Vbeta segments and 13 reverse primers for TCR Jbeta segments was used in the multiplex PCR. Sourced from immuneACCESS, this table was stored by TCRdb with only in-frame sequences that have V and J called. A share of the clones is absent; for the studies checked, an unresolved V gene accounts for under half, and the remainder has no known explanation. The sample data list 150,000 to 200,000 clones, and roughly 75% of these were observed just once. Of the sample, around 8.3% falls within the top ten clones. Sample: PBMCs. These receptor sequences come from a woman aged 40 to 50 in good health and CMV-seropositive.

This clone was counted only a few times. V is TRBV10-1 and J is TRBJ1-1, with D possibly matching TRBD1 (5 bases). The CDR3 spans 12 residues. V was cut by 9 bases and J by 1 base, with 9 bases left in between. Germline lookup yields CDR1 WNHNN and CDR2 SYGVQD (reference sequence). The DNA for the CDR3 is TGCGCCAGAGACGACAGGAACACTGAAGCTTTCTTT. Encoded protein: CARDDRNTEAFF.

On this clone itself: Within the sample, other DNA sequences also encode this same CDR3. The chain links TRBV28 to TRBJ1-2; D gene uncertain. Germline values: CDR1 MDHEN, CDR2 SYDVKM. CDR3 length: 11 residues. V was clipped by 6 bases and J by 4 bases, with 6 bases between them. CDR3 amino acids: CASSPGYGYTF. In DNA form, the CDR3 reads TGTGCCAGCAGCCCCGGCTATGGCTACACCTTC.

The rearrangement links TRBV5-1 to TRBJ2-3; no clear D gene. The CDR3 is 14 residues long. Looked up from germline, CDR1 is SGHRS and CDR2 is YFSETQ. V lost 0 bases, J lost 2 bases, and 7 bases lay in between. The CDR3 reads CASSLDSPTDTQYF. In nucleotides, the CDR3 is TGCGCCAGCAGCTTGGACAGTCCCACAGATACGCAGTATTTT.